One and the same sample provided the 25 T cell receptor beta chains below, sequenced in a study of T cells in tumors after PD-1 blockade. Repertoires were generated with immunoSEQ multiplex PCR, while TCRdb's copy carries only in-frame clones and drops some. The repertoire includes about 15,000 clones, 55% to 75% of them detected once, and 25% to 35% sits in the top ten. The input for sequencing was tumor tissue, taken after anti-PD-1 treatment. The receptor source for this set is a human donor with cutaneous squamous cell carcinoma.

V and J are TRBV15 and TRBJ1-1; no firm D call. Germline CDR1 and CDR2: LNHNV and YYDKDF (reference sequence). V lost 0 bases, J lost 5 bases, and 10 bases lay in between. The CDR3 runs 14 residues. CDR3 coding DNA: TGTGCCACCAGCAGAGATCCCCTCCCTACTGAAGCTTTCTTT. It is translated as CATSRDPLPTEAFF.

The V gene is TRBV29-1, the J gene TRBJ2-2; no clear D gene. Trimming shortened V by 0 bases and J by 7 bases, and 6 bases separated the two germline ends. Germline V gene data show CDR1 as SQVTM and CDR2 as ANQGSEA. The length of the CDR3 is 12 residues. Written as DNA, the CDR3 is TGCAGCGTTGAAGAGAGTATCGGGGAGCTGTTTTTT. Its translation: CSVEESIGELFF.

V usage is TRBV27 and J usage is TRBJ2-1; TRBD2 aligns across 13 bases. The CDR3 is made up of 16 amino acids. The germline gives CDR1 MNHEY, CDR2 SMNVEV (reference sequence). J was trimmed by 2 bases and V by 5 bases; bases with no gene match: 3. CDR3 bases: TGTGCCAGCAGTGTCACTAGCGGGGGGGCCTACAATGAGCAGTTCTTC. Its protein product is CASSVTSGGAYNEQFF.

Sample share makes this clone medium-sized. This chain uses TRBV27 with TRBJ1-1; D is unclear. CDR3 size: 15 residues. The V end lost 9 bases, the J end lost 0 bases, and 17 bases lay between the germline ends. Germline lookup yields CDR1 MNHEY and CDR2 SMNVEV (reference sequence). The CDR3 nucleotides are TGTGCCAGTCACCCCGCCGGATTCATGAACACTGAAGCTTTCTTT. Amino acids: CASHPAGFMNTEAFF.

This chain links TRBV14 with TRBJ2-4; 7 positions agree with TRBD1. V trimming: 4 bases; J trimming: 0 bases; junction bases outside the gene matches: 3. The CDR3 length is 15 residues. From germline, CDR1 is SGHDN and CDR2 FVKESK. DNA of the CDR3: TGTGCCAGCAGCCGGGACAGTTTAGCCAAAAACATTCAGTACTTC. It yields the protein CASSRDSLAKNIQYF.

This clone was seen a single time. V and J are TRBV5-1 and TRBJ2-3; D uncertain. Germline-derived CDR1 and CDR2 are SGHRS and YFSETQ. The V gene lost 0 bases and the J gene lost 1 base, with 9 bases spanning the gap. There are 15 residues in the CDR3. The CDR3, as DNA: TGCGCCAGCAGCTTGGCAGGAATGGGCACAGATACGCAGTATTTT. It encodes CASSLAGMGTDTQYF.

The chain has TRBV18 and TRBJ2-5, with D possibly matching TRBD2 (5 bases). CDR3 length: 18 residues. The germline V gene has CDR1 KGHSH and CDR2 LQKENI. V lost 4 bases and J 5 bases, leaving 26 bases between the germline ends. CDR3 loop: CASSRETGRKLDWETQYF. CDR3 nucleotide sequence: TGTGCCAGCTCACGAGAGACGGGAAGAAAACTCGACTGGGAGACCCAGTACTTC.

DNA for the CDR3: TGTGCCAGCAGCACTAGCACAGATACGCAGTATTTT. It specifies CASSTSTDTQYF. J is TRBJ2-3 and V is TRBV7-9; D call uncertain. V shed 5 bases and J shed 0 bases, with 3 bases lying between them. CDR1 is SEHNR and CDR2 is FQNEAQ in the germline V gene (reference sequence). This CDR3 is 12 amino acids long.

This chain joins TRBV3-1 (or the pseudogene TRBV3-2) and TRBJ2-5; no firm D call. Trimming stripped 0 bases from V and 7 bases from J, with 0 bases between. CDR1 is LGHDT, CDR2 YNNKEL, per germline (reference sequence). The CDR3 has 10 residues. This CDR3 reads CASSQETQYF. In DNA form, the CDR3 reads TGTGCCAGCAGCCAAGAGACCCAGTACTTC.

The chain uses TRBV4-2 and TRBJ2-1; D gene ambiguous. There are 17 residues in the CDR3. V lost 0 bases and J lost 6, with 18 bases in between. Germline CDR1 LGHNA, CDR2 YNFKEQ. Written as DNA, the CDR3 is TGTGCCAGCAGCCAAGATCTGGTGGGCGGCTCCCTCAATGAGCAGTTCTTC. It encodes CASSQDLVGGSLNEQFF.

The V gene is TRBV27, the J gene TRBJ2-2; TRBD2 is a possible D gene (5 bases). V lost 1 base and J lost 5, with 14 bases in between. Germline loops: CDR1 MNHEY, CDR2 SMNVEV (reference sequence). The CDR3 is 16 amino acids. The CDR3 bases are TGTGCCAGCAGTTTATTAGACTACCCTTCGACCGGGGAGCTGTTTTTT. Residues: CASSLLDYPSTGELFF.

By sample fraction, this clone is medium-sized (0.01 to 0.1%). V is TRBV6-1 and J is TRBJ1-5; TRBD1 matches at 7 bases. Germline V gives CDR1 MNHNS, CDR2 SASEGT. V lost 2 bases and J lost 3; bases outside the gene matches: 13. CDR3 size: 18 residues. The CDR3 spells CASSERDSATAFNQPQHF. DNA of the CDR3: TGTGCCAGCAGTGAAAGGGACAGCGCTACCGCTTTCAATCAGCCCCAGCATTTT.

Judged by abundance, this clone is large. The CDR3 region has the DNA TGTGCCAGCAGCTTGGAGGGGACTAGCGGCACAGATACGCAGTATTTT. Translation gives CASSLEGTSGTDTQYF. The rearrangement uses TRBV5-5 and TRBJ2-3; TRBD2 agrees at 10 bases. Germline V lookup: CDR1 SGHKS, CDR2 YYEKEE (reference sequence). The CDR3 consists of 16 residues. V lost 0 bases and J lost 1; bases outside the gene matches: 2.

This clone was seen only once. V gene TRBV7-2 combines with J gene TRBJ2-3; D unclear. Per germline, CDR1 SGHTA and CDR2 FQGNSA. The CDR3 is made up of 14 amino acids. Trimming removed 1 base at V and 7 bases at J, with 12 bases between. DNA for the CDR3: TGTGCCAGCAGCTTAGTTAGTGGACGAAATACGCAGTATTTT. Its protein product is CASSLVSGRNTQYF.

This clone was detected a few times. The chain recombines TRBV12-3 or TRBV12-4 with TRBJ1-2, with 9 nucleotides matching TRBD1. The ends lost 5 bases at V and 6 bases at J; junction bases unmatched: 4. The CDR3 runs 13 residues. CDR3 sequence (DNA): TGTGCCAGCAGTATGAGACAGGGGGATGGCTACACCTTC. This gives the protein CASSMRQGDGYTF.

V and J are TRBV3-1 (or the pseudogene TRBV3-2) and TRBJ1-1, with TRBD1 as a possible D gene (6 bases). The CDR3 spans 17 residues. V was clipped by 1 base and J by 0 bases, with 15 bases between them. Germline-derived CDR1 and CDR2 are LGHDT and YNNKEL (reference sequence). The CDR3 DNA reads as TGTGCCAGCAGCCAAGTGACAGGTTGGTCTATGAACACTGAAGCTTTCTTT. As protein: CASSQVTGWSMNTEAFF.

This clone was found a few times. V gene TRBV2 combines with J gene TRBJ1-3; D unclear. This CDR3 has 15 residues. The germline V and J ends were trimmed by 6 bases and 0 bases, with 12 bases remaining between them. Germline CDR1 reads SNHLY; CDR2 reads FYNNEI. CDR3 coding DNA: TGTGCCAGCAGGGCAGGCTCATACTCTGGAAACACCATATATTTT. It specifies CASRAGSYSGNTIYF.

The J gene is TRBJ2-3, the V gene TRBV2; perhaps D is TRBD1 or TRBD2 (5 bases each). The V end lost 10 bases, the J end lost 6 bases, and 17 bases lay between the germline ends. The CDR3 has 13 amino acids. Germline V lookup: CDR1 SNHLY, CDR2 FYNNEI. CDR3 coding DNA: TGTGCCACGAATGGGGACGGGCGGGATACGCAGTATTTT. This codes for CATNGDGRDTQYF.

This chain connects TRBV3-1 (or the pseudogene TRBV3-2) to TRBJ2-7, with TRBD1 identical over 7 bases. Trimming took 4 bases from V and 1 from J; bases not matched to a gene: 22. The CDR3 runs 20 residues. Germline V gives CDR1 LGHDT, CDR2 YNNKEL (reference sequence). CDR3 residues: CASSRRASGQYLSLSYEQYF. CDR3 in DNA: TGTGCCAGCAGCCGAAGGGCATCGGGACAGTACCTCTCCCTTTCCTACGAGCAGTACTTC.

The V gene is TRBV30, the J gene TRBJ2-7, with 7 bases identical to TRBD1. In germline, CDR1 is GTSNPN, CDR2 SVGIG (reference sequence). The CDR3 loop spans 17 amino acids. V lost 8 bases to trimming and J lost 4 bases; unmatched junction nucleotides: 23. CDR3 sequence (DNA): TGTGCCCTCCCCGCAATACAGCGAACAGGGGCCCCTTACGAGCAGTACTTC. Translation: CALPAIQRTGAPYEQYF.

This clone was seen more than once but under ten times. The V and J genes are TRBV6-5 and TRBJ2-3; D remains unclear. Germline V gene lookup returns CDR1 MNHEY and CDR2 SVGAGI. The ends were cut back, 6 bases at V and 3 bases at J, with 10 bases in the middle. This CDR3 region has 13 residues. CDR3 residues: CASSPHRTDTQYF. CDR3 coding DNA: TGTGCCAGCAGCCCGCATAGAACAGATACGCAGTATTTT.

The V and J genes are TRBV6-6 and TRBJ2-7; D is undetermined. V shed 2 bases and J shed 1 base, with 9 bases lying between them. Germline values: CDR1 MNHNY, CDR2 SVGAGI (reference sequence). This CDR3 region has 14 residues. The CDR3 protein is CASSYRVPSYEQYF. The DNA for the CDR3 is TGTGCCAGCAGTTACCGGGTCCCTTCCTACGAGCAGTACTTC.

The J gene is TRBJ1-3, the V gene TRBV6-5, with D unclear. V was shortened by 8 bases and J by 2 bases, with 10 bases between the two germline ends. CDR1 and CDR2 from the germline V gene are MNHEY and SVGAGI. This CDR3 has 13 amino acids. CDR3 bases: TGTGCCAGCGTCCCGGGTCCTGGAAACACCATATATTTT. It yields the protein CASVPGPGNTIYF.

V and J are TRBV19 and TRBJ1-1; D unresolved. The CDR3 length is 13 residues. Per germline, CDR1 LNHDA and CDR2 SQIVND (reference sequence). Between the trimmed V and J ends, which lost 7 bases and 0 bases, there was a span of 9 bases. As DNA, the CDR3 is TGTGCCAGTACGTCGGTGGTGAACACTGAAGCTTTCTTT. It encodes CASTSVVNTEAFF.

This chain links TRBV29-1 with TRBJ2-2; possible D gene TRBD2, 8 bases. V lost 0 bases to trimming and J lost 3 bases, with 17 bases between them. CDR1 and CDR2 from the germline V gene are SQVTM and ANQGSEA. The CDR3 covers 17 residues. For the CDR3, the DNA is TGCAGCGTTGAAGAACCGGGAGGGGGCGCGGACACCGGGGAGCTGTTTTTT. This encodes CSVEEPGGGADTGELFF.